This is a list of T cell receptor beta chains from one sample in a study of CD8 T cells in ankylosing spondylitis. TCRdb reprocessed the 5' RACE reads with MiXCR, giving one entry per CDR3 protein. The sample yields 340,000 or so distinct CDR3 sequences, 14% to 15% seen once. Sequencing was carried out using blood, either unsorted or a sorted T cell fraction (not recorded which). The receptors were gathered from a male donor with ankylosing spondylitis or in good health (not recorded which). CDR3s include the opening cysteine and the closing phenylalanine or tryptophan. A D gene is named only where the DNA matches it firmly. Size tells how often a clone was seen (once, few, many) or the class of an expanded clone, and some rows leave it out.

TRBV5-1,-,TRBJ2-1,few,CASSLGSDPYNEQFF,TGCGCCAGCAGCCTTGGGAGCGACCCATACAATGAGCAGTTCTTC
TRBV12-3/TRBV12-4,-,TRBJ1-5,many,CASSLGQGRINQPQHF,TGTGCCAGCAGTTTGGGGCAGGGGAGAATCAATCAGCCCCAGCATTTT
TRBV3-1,-,TRBJ1-1,-,CASSHLTGYGTEAFF,TGTGCCAGCAGCCACCTAACAGGGTATGGCACTGAAGCTTTCTTT
TRBV9,-,TRBJ2-3,few,CASSGDSPATQYF,TGTGCCAGCAGCGGAGACAGCCCAGCTACGCAGTATTTT
TRBV27,TRBD1,TRBJ1-4,-,CASSPRQGAWEKLFF,TGTGCCAGCAGTCCTAGACAGGGGGCGTGGGAAAAACTGTTTTTT
TRBV5-1,TRBD2,TRBJ2-1,-,CASSLEASGHGNEQFF,TGCGCCAGCAGCTTGGAGGCTAGCGGCCATGGCAATGAGCAGTTCTTC
TRBV24-1,-,TRBJ1-5,many,CATSDAPRLGQPQHF,TGTGCCACCAGTGATGCGCCTAGGTTAGGCCAGCCCCAGCATTTT
TRBV4-1,TRBD2,TRBJ2-1,-,CASSQELRGSNNEQFF,TGCGCCAGCAGCCAAGAGCTTCGCGGGAGTAACAATGAGCAGTTCTTC
TRBV12-3/TRBV12-4,-,TRBJ1-5,many,CASSLLGGRAQHF,TGTGCCAGCAGTTTGCTCGGGGGTAGGGCCCAGCATTTT
TRBV5-1,-,TRBJ2-7,few,CASSLAGKAPYEQYF,TGCGCCAGCAGCTTGGCCGGTAAGGCCCCCTACGAGCAGTACTTC
TRBV5-1,-,TRBJ2-3,few,CASSLPPGENPSTDTQYF,TGCGCCAGCAGCTTGCCCCCGGGGGAGAACCCTAGCACAGATACGCAGTATTTT
TRBV18,-,TRBJ2-5,many,CASSPPQETQYF,TGTGCCAGCTCACCGCCCCAAGAGACCCAGTACTTC
TRBV12-3/TRBV12-4,TRBD2,TRBJ2-2,-,CASSGRASSTGELFF,TGTGCCAGCAGCGGGAGGGCAAGTTCCACCGGGGAGCTGTTTTTT
TRBV12-3/TRBV12-4,-,TRBJ2-3,-,CASSPSGDTDTQYF,TGTGCCAGCAGCCCTTCCGGGGACACAGATACGCAGTATTTT
TRBV5-1,TRBD1,TRBJ1-6,few,CASSLLGQVDASPLHF,TGCGCCAGCAGCTTGTTGGGACAGGTAGACGCTTCACCCCTCCACTTT
TRBV7-2,-,TRBJ2-7,few,CASSLGRGVASLPSYEQYF,TGTGCCAGCAGCTTAGGGCGGGGAGTTGCTTCCTTACCCTCCTACGAGCAGTACTTC
TRBV7-2,-,TRBJ2-3,-,CASSPDRLADTQYF,TGTGCCAGCAGCCCGGACCGCTTAGCAGATACGCAGTATTTT
TRBV6-5,-,TRBJ1-5,-,CASSSGGISNQPQHF,TGTGCCAGCAGTTCCGGGGGAATTAGCAATCAGCCCCAGCATTTT
TRBV5-1,-,TRBJ2-7,-,CASSLGWSGEQYF,TGCGCCAGCAGCTTGGGATGGTCCGGCGAGCAGTACTTC
TRBV25-1,-,TRBJ2-7,few,CASTSGGPVLEQYF,TGTGCCAGCACCTCCGGCGGGCCAGTCCTCGAGCAGTACTTC
TRBV5-1,TRBD2,TRBJ2-1,few,CASSFDLRTSGRAGSYNEQFF,TGCGCCAGCAGCTTTGATCTCCGGACTAGCGGGAGGGCCGGGTCCTACAATGAGCAGTTCTTC
TRBV11-2,TRBD1,TRBJ1-1,few,CASSASTGVNTEAFF,TGTGCCAGCAGCGCCTCGACAGGGGTTAACACTGAAGCTTTCTTT
TRBV5-1,TRBD2,TRBJ2-3,-,CASSTAGGPTTDTQYF,TGCGCCAGCAGCACAGCGGGAGGCCCCACCACAGATACGCAGTATTTT
TRBV12-3/TRBV12-4,-,TRBJ1-2,many,CASSFGQGSNYGYTF,TGTGCCAGCAGTTTTGGCCAGGGATCTAACTATGGCTACACCTTC
TRBV7-9,-,TRBJ2-6,few,CASRIQGSSGANVLTF,TGTGCCAGCAGGATCCAGGGGAGCTCTGGGGCCAACGTCCTGACTTTC
TRBV6-5,TRBD1,TRBJ1-6,-,CASSSRTGAYNSPLHF,TGTGCCAGCAGTTCACGGACAGGGGCCTATAATTCACCCCTCCACTTT
TRBV20-1,TRBD1,TRBJ1-1,few,CSALGTGNPLSTEAFF,TGCAGTGCTCTCGGGACAGGGAATCCTCTGAGCACTGAAGCTTTCTTT
TRBV2,TRBD2,TRBJ2-1,few,CASTRTSGNNEQFF,TGTGCCAGCACCAGGACTAGCGGGAACAATGAGCAGTTCTTC